The entry that follows covers one T cell receptor (beta chain) sequence. What it binds is unknown. No conserved phenylalanine or tryptophan is present at the end of the CDR3, so a read error is the likely explanation. The data are from a study of Graves' ophthalmopathy and Graves' hyperthyroidism. Study conclusions and caveats: Most expanded thyroid clonotypes above 0.001 frequency also appeared in blood.

The sequenced template was RNA, covering the TCR beta CDR3 region. HTBI primers were employed in first-round RT-PCR, then a second-round multiplex PCR followed. Via MiXCR, TCRdb re-called the multiplex PCR reads, giving one row per CDR3 protein. The sample lists roughly 50,000 distinct CDR3 sequences, 50% occurring once. Sequenced input: peripheral blood. The receptor was derived from an adult man with Graves' ophthalmopathy.

CDR3 residues: CASSAVMNTGAFL. In DNA form, the CDR3 reads TGTGCCAGTAGTGCAGTTATGAACACTGGAGCTTTCCTT. The V and J genes are TRBV19 and TRBJ1-1; D not resolved. The CDR3 totals 13 residues. Germline V gene data show CDR1 as LNHDA and CDR2 as SQIVND (reference sequence).